The TCR beta chain described here comes from a study of early T cells in non-severe SARS-CoV-2 infection. Across the study: It was bulk RNA from unsorted whole blood that was sequenced, and the chains were unpaired.

Overall study findings and caveats: Anti-spike CD8 responses were favored in VDJdb matching, and private and CD4 specificities were missed.

Unique molecular identifiers were affixed to single, distinct cDNA molecules. MiXCR, applied by TCRdb to the 5' RACE reads, yields one record per CDR3 protein. This sample has approximately 79,000 distinct CDR3 sequences, with over 10% found just once. Of note for this clonotype: The target antigen is unknown.

V was cut by 0 bases and J by 0 bases, with 9 bases left in between. Germline-derived CDR1 and CDR2 are LGHNA and YSLEER. The CDR3 consists of 15 residues. The sample taken for sequencing was whole blood. The chain links TRBV4-3 to TRBJ2-7; D possibly matches TRBD1 or TRBD2 (5 bases each). The TCR comes from an adult who was a healthcare worker with PCR-confirmed SARS-CoV-2 infection or an uninfected control (not recorded which). The CDR3 DNA reads TGCGCCAGCAGCCAAGAAGAGGGGTCCTCCTACGAGCAGTACTTC. This codes for CASSQEEGSSYEQYF.